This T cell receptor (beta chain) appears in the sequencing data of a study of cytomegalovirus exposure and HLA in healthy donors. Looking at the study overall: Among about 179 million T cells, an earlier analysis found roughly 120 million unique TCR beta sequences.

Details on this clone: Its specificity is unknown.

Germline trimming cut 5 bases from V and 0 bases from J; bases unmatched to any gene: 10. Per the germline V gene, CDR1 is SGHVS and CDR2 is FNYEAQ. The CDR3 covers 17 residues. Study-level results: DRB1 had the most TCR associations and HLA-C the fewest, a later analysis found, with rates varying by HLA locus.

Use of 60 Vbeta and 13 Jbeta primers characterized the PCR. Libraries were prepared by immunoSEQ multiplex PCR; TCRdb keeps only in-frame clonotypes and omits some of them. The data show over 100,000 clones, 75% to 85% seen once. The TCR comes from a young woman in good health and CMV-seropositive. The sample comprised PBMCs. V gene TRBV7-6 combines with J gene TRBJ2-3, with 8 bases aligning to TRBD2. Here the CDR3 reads CASSLLGLAGSTDTQYF. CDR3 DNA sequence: TGTGCCAGCAGCCTCCTAGGGCTAGCGGGTAGCACAGATACGCAGTATTTT.